This T cell receptor (beta chain) was identified in a study of a mutant IDH1 vaccine in newly diagnosed glioma. Method: immunoSEQ multiplex PCR; TCRdb's copy keeps in-frame clones and lacks some. The table lists 60,000 to 85,000 clones, around 74% of them singletons. Trimming left V 7 bases short and J 8 bases short, with 14 bases between. This CDR3 spans 13 amino acids. Germline values: CDR1 SNHLY, CDR2 FYNNEI. Sample time point: baseline, week 1 (first vaccination visit). The treatment is: pre-vaccination baseline after standard-of-care therapy. V usage is TRBV2 and J usage is TRBJ1-4, with a tentative D call TRBD1 (6 bases). The receptor was derived from a man between 45 and 60 years old with glioma. The sequences come from PBMCs, collected from a glioma patient treated with radiotherapy, temozolomide or both. CDR3 residues: CASKTGPREKLFF. CDR3 nucleotides: TGTGCCAGCAAAACAGGGCCTCGGGAAAAACTGTTTTTT.